Listed below are T cell receptor beta chains from one sample, sequenced in a study of pediatric ulcerative colitis. TCRdb's copy holds only in-frame clones and misses some; the assay was immunoSEQ multiplex PCR. Altogether 4,500 to 6,500 clones are present, 89% being singletons, with the ten largest covering under 2%. Input material: blood. These TCRs come from a girl aged 10-17 years who was a control in a study of pediatric ulcerative colitis. Both conserved end residues are part of each CDR3. D genes are given only for firm matches. The listing skips clone size in some rows; elsewhere it reads once, few, many or a size class.

v_gene	j_gene	d_gene	abundance	CDR3aa	CDR3nt
TRBV7-2	TRBJ2-3	TRBD2	NA	CASSLLGGTSGRRYF	TGTGCCAGCAGCTTATTAGGCGGGACTAGCGGGCGCCGTTATTTT
TRBV7-3	TRBJ2-1	NA	NA	CASSIEPGSYNEQFF	TGTGCCAGCAGCATAGAGCCAGGGTCCTACAATGAGCAGTTCTTC
TRBV10-1	TRBJ2-6	NA	NA	CASSAGSGANVLTF	TGCGCCAGCAGTGCTGGGTCCGGGGCCAACGTCCTGACTTTC
TRBV4-1	TRBJ2-2	NA	NA	CASSQDPGSTGELFF	TGCGCCAGCAGCCAAGATCCTGGGAGCACCGGGGAGCTGTTTTTT
TRBV21-1	TRBJ2-5	NA	NA	CASSKKGQGEETQYF	TGTGCCAGCAGCAAAAAGGGACAGGGGGAAGAGACCCAGTACTTC
TRBV12-5	TRBJ2-3	TRBD2	NA	CASGFSGRTPVSTDTQYF	TGTGCTAGTGGTTTTAGCGGGCGTACCCCAGTTAGCACAGATACGCAGTATTTT
TRBV6-5	TRBJ2-3	NA	NA	CASSFPLADTQYF	TGTGCCAGCAGCTTTCCCCTCGCAGATACGCAGTATTTT
TRBV21-1	TRBJ1-1	NA	NA	CASSKAGRSTEAFF	TGTGCCAGCAGCAAAGCTGGCCGAAGCACTGAAGCTTTCTTT
TRBV27	TRBJ1-4	TRBD1	NA	CASSPRDRGPQDEKLFF	TGTGCCAGCAGTCCAAGGGACAGGGGGCCCCAGGATGAAAAACTGTTTTTT
TRBV5-6	TRBJ1-1	NA	once	CASFGTPHPNTEAFF	TGTGCCAGCTTCGGAACTCCCCACCCGAACACTGAAGCTTTCTTT
TRBV4-1	TRBJ2-1	NA	NA	CASSQGGSLRGNEQFF	TGCGCCAGCAGCCAAGGAGGTAGCCTCAGGGGCAATGAGCAGTTCTTC
TRBV7-9	TRBJ1-2	NA	NA	CASSSRRDETRGYGYTF	TGTGCCAGCAGCAGCCGCCGGGACGAGACTAGGGGCTATGGCTACACCTTC
TRBV7-9	TRBJ2-1	NA	NA	CASSPPRGVPSYNEQFF	TGTGCCAGCAGCCCCCCCCGGGGAGTGCCCTCCTACAATGAGCAGTTCTTC
TRBV6-1	TRBJ2-7	TRBD1	NA	CASRTPGQIYEQYF	TGTGCCAGCAGGACTCCGGGACAGATTTACGAGCAGTACTTC
TRBV12-5	TRBJ1-1	TRBD1	NA	CASGFSGQAVNTEAFF	TGTGCTAGTGGTTTCTCTGGACAGGCCGTGAACACTGAAGCTTTCTTT
TRBV28	TRBJ2-1	NA	NA	CASSYAAGSGYNEQFF	TGTGCCAGCAGTTATGCGGCGGGATCGGGATACAATGAGCAGTTCTTC
TRBV7-7	TRBJ2-1	NA	once	CASAFHRLSNEQFF	TGTGCTAGCGCCTTCCATCGGCTTTCCAATGAGCAGTTCTTC
TRBV5-6	TRBJ2-1	NA	NA	CASSPLFIYEQFF	TGTGCCAGCAGCCCACTGTTTATATATGAGCAGTTCTTC
TRBV9	TRBJ2-2	NA	NA	CASSVSTGELFF	TGTGCCAGCAGCGTCAGTACCGGGGAGCTGTTTTTT
TRBV11-2	TRBJ2-7	NA	NA	CASSLDPFEQYF	TGTGCCAGCAGCTTAGATCCGTTCGAGCAGTACTTC
TRBV27	TRBJ2-1	TRBD2	NA	CASSLSTGLAGRYNEQFF	TGTGCCAGCAGTTTATCTACCGGACTAGCGGGGAGGTACAATGAGCAGTTCTTC
TRBV28	TRBJ2-5	TRBD2	NA	CASSFNFRTSGRYETQYF	TGTGCCAGCAGTTTTAACTTTCGGACTAGCGGGAGGTATGAGACCCAGTACTTC